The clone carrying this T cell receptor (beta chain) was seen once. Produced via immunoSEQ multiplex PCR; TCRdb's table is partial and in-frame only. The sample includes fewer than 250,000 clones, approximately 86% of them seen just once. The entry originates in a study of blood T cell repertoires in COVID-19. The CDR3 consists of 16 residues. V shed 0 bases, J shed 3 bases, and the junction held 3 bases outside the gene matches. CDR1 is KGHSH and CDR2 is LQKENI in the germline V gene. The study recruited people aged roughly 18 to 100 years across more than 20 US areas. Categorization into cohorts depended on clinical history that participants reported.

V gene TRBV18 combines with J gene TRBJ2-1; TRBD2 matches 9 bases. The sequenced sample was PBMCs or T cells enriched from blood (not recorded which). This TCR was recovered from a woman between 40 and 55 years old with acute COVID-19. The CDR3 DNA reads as TGTGCCAGCTCACCACCAGGTAGCGGGAGCTACAATGAGCAGTTCTTC. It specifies CASSPPGSGSYNEQFF.